A single sample gave rise to the 25 T cell receptor beta chains below, sequenced in a study of control samples from healthy donors and cancer patients. Profiling relied on immunoSEQ multiplex PCR, and the TCRdb table lists in-frame clones only, not all of them. This sample has roughly 120,000 clones; about 93% occur once, and the top ten carry 2% to 3%. Sample: blood. The receptor source for this set is a young man in good health.

A remark on this clone: The germline gene is not matched at one end of the junction; a read error may be the cause. This sequence joins TRBV14 and TRBJ1-2, with 7 bases that match TRBD1. This CDR3 spans 15 amino acids. CDR1 is SGHDN, CDR2 FVKESK, per germline. The CDR3 sequence is CAGSQLLTGVNGYTF. The CDR3 DNA reads TGTGCCGGCAGCCAATTACTAACAGGGGTGAATGGCTACACCTTC. Drawing the rest from reference TRBV14 and TRBJ1-2, the complete variable domain is EAGVTQFPSHSVIEKGQTVTLRCDPISGHDNLYWYRRVMGKEIKFLLHFVKESKQDESGMPNNRFLAERTGGTYSTLKVQPAELEDSGVYFCAGSQLLTGVNGYTFGSGTRLTVV.

The rearrangement joins TRBV5-6 to TRBJ2-2, with D perhaps given as TRBD1 or TRBD2 (5 bases each). CDR3 size: 17 residues. Germline V gives CDR1 SGHDT, CDR2 YYEEEE. Trimming took 3 bases from V and 8 from J, leaving 23 bases between them. CDR3 sequence (DNA): TGTGCCAGCAGCTCCGTCGGGGCCTTTAGGGACGGTGGGGAGCTGTTTTTT. This gives the protein CASSSVGAFRDGGELFF. Combining the CDR3 with reference TRBV5-6 and TRBJ2-2 gives the whole variable domain DAGVTQSPTHLIKTRGQQVTLRCSPKSGHDTVSWYQQALGQGPQFIFQYYEEEERQRGNFPDRFSGHQFPNYSSELNVNALLLGDSALYLCASSSVGAFRDGGELFFGEGSRLTVL.

This chain links TRBV6-5 with TRBJ2-3; the D call may be TRBD1 or TRBD2 (5 bases each). V was cut by 7 bases and J by 6 bases, with 17 bases left in between. Per the germline V gene, CDR1 is MNHEY and CDR2 is SVGAGI. The length of the CDR3 is 14 residues. The CDR3 bases are TGTGCCAGCACCGGGGACGAGGATTCGGATACGCAGTATTTT. Its protein product is CASTGDEDSDTQYF.

The chain recombines TRBV3-1 (or the pseudogene TRBV3-2) with TRBJ2-2; 10 nucleotides align to TRBD1. Per the germline V gene, CDR1 is LGHDT and CDR2 is YNNKEL (reference sequence). V trimming: 2 bases; J trimming: 6 bases; junction bases outside the gene matches: 6. This CDR3 is 16 amino acids long. The CDR3 sequence is CASSQSDRGSPGELFF. In DNA form, the CDR3 reads TGTGCCAGCAGCCAATCGGACAGGGGGTCCCCCGGGGAGCTGTTTTTT.

This clone showed up just once. The rearrangement links TRBV2 to TRBJ2-3, with 7 positions matching TRBD1. Germline V gene data show CDR1 as SNHLY and CDR2 as FYNNEI. This CDR3 contains 15 residues. After removal of 6 bases from V and 0 bases from J, the junction contained 6 bases not matched to a gene. For the CDR3, the DNA is TGTGCCAGCAGAAAAGAGGGGGCGAGCACAGATACGCAGTATTTT. As protein: CASRKEGASTDTQYF. Full variable domain (missing parts from reference TRBV2 and TRBJ2-3): EPEVTQTPSHQVTQMGQEVILRCVPISNHLYFYWYRQILGQKVEFLVSFYNNEISEKSEIFDDQFSVERPDGSNFTLKIRSTKLEDSAMYFCASRKEGASTDTQYFGPGTRLTVL.

V gene TRBV18 combines with J gene TRBJ2-2; 11 bases map to TRBD2. V was pared by 3 bases and J by 4 bases, with 10 bases of the junction left unmatched. This CDR3 has 18 residues. CDR1 is KGHSH and CDR2 is LQKENI in the germline V gene. The CDR3 nucleotides are TGTGCCAGCTCACCCCGGGCACTAGCGGGGGACCTCACCGGGGAGCTGTTTTTT. Encoded protein: CASSPRALAGDLTGELFF.

This sequence joins TRBV7-2 and TRBJ2-7; TRBD1 matches 7 bases. CDR1 is SGHTA, CDR2 FQGNSA, per germline. CDR3 length equals 13 residues. The V segment lost 2 bases and the J segment 7 bases; nucleotides outside the gene matches: 5. The CDR3 nucleotides are TGTGCCAGCAGCTTAAAGGGGGCCGGGGAGCAGTACTTC. It is translated as CASSLKGAGEQYF.

This sequence joins TRBV30 and TRBJ1-1; D gene unclear. The CDR3 contains 13 residues. Between the trimmed V and J ends, which lost 2 bases and 9 bases, there was a span of 16 bases. CDR1 and CDR2 (germline): GTSNPN, SVGIG (reference sequence). The CDR3 DNA reads as TGTGCCTGGAGTACCTGGACCCCTCCACAAGCTTTCTTT. Its protein product is CAWSTWTPPQAFF.

This chain links TRBV4-2 with TRBJ1-4, with a tentative D call TRBD1 (6 bases). The CDR3 covers 16 residues. Germline V CDR1 and CDR2: LGHNA, YNFKEQ. V was pared by 0 bases and J by 6 bases, with 14 bases between. The CDR3 DNA follows: TGTGCCAGCAGCCAAGATCCCGGGGGGCATCATGAAAAACTGTTTTTT. Translation: CASSQDPGGHHEKLFF.

The chain employs TRBV7-2 and TRBJ1-5, with 11 bases matching TRBD1. Trimming took 3 bases from V and 4 from J; bases not matched to a gene: 8. The CDR3 covers 17 residues. CDR1 is SGHTA and CDR2 is FQGNSA in the germline V gene. DNA of the CDR3: TGTGCCAGCAGCTTTGCGAGGGGACAGGGGGAAAATCAGCCCCAGCATTTT. Protein product: CASSFARGQGENQPQHF.

The chain couples TRBV5-4 to TRBJ2-5; D is ambiguous. Trimming took off 5 bases at V and 0 bases at J, with 8 bases between the two ends. CDR3 size: 13 residues. Germline lookup yields CDR1 SGHNT and CDR2 YYREEE (reference sequence). DNA for the CDR3: TGTGCCAGCAGTTCGGGCGACCAAGAGACCCAGTACTTC. It specifies CASSSGDQETQYF. The full variable domain, completed using reference TRBV5-4 and TRBJ2-5, is ETGVTQSPTHLIKTRGQQVTLRCSSQSGHNTVSWYQQALGQGPQFIFQYYREEENGRGNFPPRFSGLQFPNYSSELNVNALELDDSALYLCASSSGDQETQYFGPGTRLLVL.

The gene calls are TRBV2 and TRBJ1-2; possibly TRBD1 for D (5 bases). Germline lookup yields CDR1 SNHLY and CDR2 FYNNEI. Trimming pared 5 bases from V and 7 bases from J, leaving 14 bases between. The CDR3 is 13 residues long. The CDR3 loop is CASSRPGTSGYTF. CDR3 DNA: TGTGCCAGCAGTAGGCCGGGGACCTCTGGCTACACCTTC.

V is TRBV19 and J is TRBJ2-1; no definite D call. V dropped 1 base and J dropped 12 bases, with 7 bases sitting between them. The CDR3 is made up of 11 amino acids. From germline, CDR1 is LNHDA and CDR2 SQIVND (reference sequence). The CDR3 region has the DNA TGTGCCAGTAGTATAGGTGGGATGCAGTTCTTC. Translation gives CASSIGGMQFF.

The chain carries TRBV6-5 and TRBJ2-3; D not resolved. This CDR3 has 13 amino acids. Germline V gives CDR1 MNHEY, CDR2 SVGAGI. V was clipped by 10 bases and J by 5 bases, with 16 bases between them. In nucleotides, the CDR3 is TGTGCCACTTTCGTCCCCGGTGGAGATACGCAGTATTTT. Translating it yields CATFVPGGDTQYF.

This sequence joins TRBV29-1 and TRBJ2-5; 9 nucleotides line up with TRBD2. J gave up 3 bases and V 4 bases, and 3 bases lay outside the gene matches. Germline CDR1 SQVTM, CDR2 ANQGSEA. CDR3 length equals 13 residues. The CDR3 loop is CSVVTSGKETQYF. The CDR3 DNA reads TGCAGCGTTGTGACTAGCGGAAAAGAGACCCAGTACTTC.

V usage is TRBV7-3 and J usage is TRBJ2-7; TRBD1 matches at 8 bases. The CDR3 is 16 amino acids. The junction had 11 bases not matched to a gene; V was cut back by 1 base and J by 6 bases. Germline V lookup: CDR1 SGHTA, CDR2 FQGTGA. CDR3 in amino acids: CASSLRWSRQGLEQYF. The CDR3 bases are TGTGCCAGCAGCTTAAGGTGGTCGAGACAGGGGCTCGAGCAGTACTTC.

V and J are TRBV27 and TRBJ2-5; D call uncertain. V dropped 4 bases and J dropped 4 bases, with 7 bases sitting between them. Germline lookup yields CDR1 MNHEY and CDR2 SMNVEV (reference sequence). The CDR3 spans 12 residues. The CDR3 loop reads CASSSAGETQYF. In nucleotides, the CDR3 is TGTGCCAGCAGTTCAGCAGGAGAGACCCAGTACTTC.

This chain uses TRBV9 with TRBJ2-5, with D unresolved. Trimming pared 7 bases from V and 5 bases from J, leaving 6 bases between. The CDR3 extends over 10 amino acids. Germline V gene data show CDR1 as SGDLS and CDR2 as YYNGEE. The CDR3 region is CASGEETQYF. As DNA, the CDR3 is TGTGCCAGCGGAGAGGAGACCCAGTACTTC.

V gene TRBV19 combines with J gene TRBJ1-1; D gene ambiguous. This CDR3 is 11 amino acids long. V lost 8 bases to trimming and J lost 0 bases, with 4 bases between them. Germline CDR1 is LNHDA and CDR2 is SQIVND (reference sequence). CDR3: CASQVNTEAFF. For the CDR3, the DNA is TGTGCCAGTCAAGTGAACACTGAAGCTTTCTTT.

The chain has TRBV28 and TRBJ1-2; no reliable D call. The CDR3 runs 16 residues. In germline, CDR1 is MDHEN, CDR2 SYDVKM. Trimming cost V 5 bases and J 8 bases, with 24 bases left between them. CDR3 region: CASSTWQLVDPWGYTF. CDR3 sequence (DNA): TGTGCCAGCAGTACATGGCAACTGGTGGACCCATGGGGCTACACCTTC.

In its sample, this clone was seen once. The gene calls are TRBV5-6 and TRBJ2-7; D gene uncertain. In germline, CDR1 is SGHDT, CDR2 YYEEEE. The CDR3 spans 16 residues. The V end was cut by 3 bases, the J end by 4 bases, with 20 bases between. CDR3 nucleotides: TGTGCCAGCAGCTATCGCGACCTTTCGGTGAGTTACGAGCAGTACGTC. Residues: CASSYRDLSVSYEQYV.

This clone was picked up one time. V and J are TRBV28 and TRBJ1-4; D may be TRBD1 (6 bases). The CDR3 covers 14 residues. From germline, CDR1 is MDHEN and CDR2 SYDVKM. Trimming removed 4 bases from V and 7 bases from J, with 13 bases in between. The CDR3 DNA follows: TGTGCCAGCAGTTCGGGGGGCGAGAGTGAAAAACTGTTTTTT. Residues: CASSSGGESEKLFF.

This chain connects TRBV6-5 to TRBJ2-7, with D possibly being TRBD1 (6 bases). V shed 4 bases and J shed 0 bases, with 10 bases lying between them. Germline V gene sequence: CDR1 MNHEY, CDR2 SVGAGI. The CDR3 consists of 14 residues. CDR3 residues: CASSSNRVSYEQYF. For the CDR3, the DNA is TGTGCCAGCAGTTCCAACAGGGTCTCCTACGAGCAGTACTTC.

The rearrangement links TRBV6-1 to TRBJ2-7, with TRBD2 matching over 12 bases. Germline values: CDR1 MNHNS, CDR2 SASEGT. V gave up 4 bases and J gave up 3 bases; unmatched junction bases: 10. This CDR3 is built from 17 residues. CDR3: CASSGTSGGPTYYEQYV. CDR3 coding DNA: TGTGCCAGCAGTGGAACTAGCGGGGGGCCTACCTACTACGAGCAGTACGTC.

V and J are TRBV3-1 (or the pseudogene TRBV3-2) and TRBJ2-7; D unclear. The CDR3 contains 14 residues. V lost 1 base to trimming and J lost 6 bases, with 13 bases between them. Looked up from germline, CDR1 is LGHDT and CDR2 is YNNKEL (reference sequence). This chain's CDR3 is CASSQGPASGEQYF. DNA for the CDR3: TGTGCCAGCAGCCAAGGGCCGGCCTCCGGCGAGCAGTACTTC.